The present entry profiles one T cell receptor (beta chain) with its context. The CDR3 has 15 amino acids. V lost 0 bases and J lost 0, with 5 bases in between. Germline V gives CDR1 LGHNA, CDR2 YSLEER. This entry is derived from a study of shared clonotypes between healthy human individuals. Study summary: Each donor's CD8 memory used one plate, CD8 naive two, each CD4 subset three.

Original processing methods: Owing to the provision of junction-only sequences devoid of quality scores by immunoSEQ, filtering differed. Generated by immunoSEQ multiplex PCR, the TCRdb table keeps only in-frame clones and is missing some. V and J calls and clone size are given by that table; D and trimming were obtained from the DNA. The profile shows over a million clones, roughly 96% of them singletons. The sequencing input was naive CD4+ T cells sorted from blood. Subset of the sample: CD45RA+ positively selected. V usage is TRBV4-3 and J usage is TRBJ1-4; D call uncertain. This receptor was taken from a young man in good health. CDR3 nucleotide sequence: TGCGCCAGCAGCCAAGAGGCTGCAACTAATGAAAAACTGTTTTTT. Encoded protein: CASSQEAATNEKLFF.